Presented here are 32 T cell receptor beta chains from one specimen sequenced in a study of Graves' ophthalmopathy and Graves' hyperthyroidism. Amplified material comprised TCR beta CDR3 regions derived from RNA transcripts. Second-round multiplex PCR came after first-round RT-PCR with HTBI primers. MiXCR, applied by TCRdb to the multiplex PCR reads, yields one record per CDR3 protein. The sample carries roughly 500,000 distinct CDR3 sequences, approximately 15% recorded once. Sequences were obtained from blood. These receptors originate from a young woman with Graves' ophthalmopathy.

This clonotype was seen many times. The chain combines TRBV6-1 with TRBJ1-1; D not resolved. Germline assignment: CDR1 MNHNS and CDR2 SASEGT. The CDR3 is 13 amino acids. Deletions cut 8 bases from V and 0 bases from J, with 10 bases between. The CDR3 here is CASASGLNTEAFF. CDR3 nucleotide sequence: TGTGCCAGCGCCTCGGGTCTGAACACTGAAGCTTTCTTT.

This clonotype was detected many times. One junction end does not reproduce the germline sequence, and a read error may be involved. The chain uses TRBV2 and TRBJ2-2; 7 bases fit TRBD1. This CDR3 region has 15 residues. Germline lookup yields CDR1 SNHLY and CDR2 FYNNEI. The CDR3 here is CASSADRTYTGELLF. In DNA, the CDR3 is TGTGCCAGCAGCGCGGACAGGACCTACACCGGGGAGCTGCTTTTT.

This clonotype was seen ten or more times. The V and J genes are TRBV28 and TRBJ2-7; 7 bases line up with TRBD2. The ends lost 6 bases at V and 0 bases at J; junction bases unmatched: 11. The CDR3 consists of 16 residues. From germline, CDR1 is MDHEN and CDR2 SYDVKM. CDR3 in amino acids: CASRLRASGFSYEQYF. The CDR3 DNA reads TGTGCCAGCAGGCTGAGGGCTAGCGGTTTCTCCTACGAGCAGTACTTC.

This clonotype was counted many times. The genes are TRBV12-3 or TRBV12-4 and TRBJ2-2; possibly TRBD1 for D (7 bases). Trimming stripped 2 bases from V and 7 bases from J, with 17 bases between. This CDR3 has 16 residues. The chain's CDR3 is CASSLRWQGGSGELFF. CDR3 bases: TGTGCCAGCAGTTTAAGGTGGCAGGGGGGAAGCGGGGAGCTGTTTTTT.

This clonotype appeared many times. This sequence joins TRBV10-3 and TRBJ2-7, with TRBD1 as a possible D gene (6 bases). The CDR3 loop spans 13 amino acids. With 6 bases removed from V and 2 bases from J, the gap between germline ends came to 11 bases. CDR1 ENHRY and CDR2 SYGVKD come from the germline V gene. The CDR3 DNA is TGTGCCATCAGGATGGACAGAACCTACGAGCAGTACTTC. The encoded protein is CAIRMDRTYEQYF.

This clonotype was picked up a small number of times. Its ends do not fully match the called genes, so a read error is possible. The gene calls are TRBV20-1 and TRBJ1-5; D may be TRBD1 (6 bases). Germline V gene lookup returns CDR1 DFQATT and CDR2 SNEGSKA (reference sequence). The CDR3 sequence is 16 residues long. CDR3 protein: CSVRSFGGPSNQPQHF. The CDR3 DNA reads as TGCAGTGTTAGATCATTTGGGGGCCCCAGCAATCAGCCCCAGCATTTT.

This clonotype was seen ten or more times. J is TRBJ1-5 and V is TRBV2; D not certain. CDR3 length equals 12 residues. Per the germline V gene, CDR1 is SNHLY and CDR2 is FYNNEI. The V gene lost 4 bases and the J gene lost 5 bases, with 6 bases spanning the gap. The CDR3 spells CASSAEDQPQHF. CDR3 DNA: TGTGCCAGCAGTGCCGAAGATCAGCCCCAGCATTTT.

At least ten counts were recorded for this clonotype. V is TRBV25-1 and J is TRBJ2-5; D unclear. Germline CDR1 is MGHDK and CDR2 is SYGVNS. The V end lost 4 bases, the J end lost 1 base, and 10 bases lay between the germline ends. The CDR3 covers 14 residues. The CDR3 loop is CASSAFRAQETQYF. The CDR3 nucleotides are TGTGCCAGCAGTGCATTTAGGGCCCAAGAGACCCAGTACTTC.

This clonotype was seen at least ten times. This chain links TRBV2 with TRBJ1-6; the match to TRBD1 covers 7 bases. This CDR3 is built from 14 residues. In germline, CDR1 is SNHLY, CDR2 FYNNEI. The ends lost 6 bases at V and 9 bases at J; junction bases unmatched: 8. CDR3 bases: TGTGCCAGCAGCCTGTACAGGGGAGGTTCACCCCTCCACTTT. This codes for CASSLYRGGSPLHF.

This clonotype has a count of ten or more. The CDR3 loop reads CASTRAMNTEAFF. As DNA, the CDR3 is TGTGCCAGCACCAGGGCTATGAACACTGAAGCTTTCTTT. The chain combines TRBV6-5 with TRBJ1-1; perhaps TRBD1 as D (5 bases). The ends were cut back, 7 bases at V and 0 bases at J, with 9 bases in the middle. The CDR3 has 13 residues. The germline V gene encodes CDR1 MNHEY and CDR2 SVGAGI.

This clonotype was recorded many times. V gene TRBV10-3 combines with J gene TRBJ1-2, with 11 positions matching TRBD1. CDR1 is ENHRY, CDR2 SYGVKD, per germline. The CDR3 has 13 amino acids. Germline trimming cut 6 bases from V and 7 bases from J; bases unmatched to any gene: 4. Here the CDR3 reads CAISPGQGGGYTF. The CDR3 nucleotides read TGTGCCATCAGCCCGGGACAGGGGGGTGGCTACACCTTC.

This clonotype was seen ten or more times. The CDR3 DNA follows: TGCAGCGTCACCTCGGACATTCTCTACGAGCAGTACTTC. Its translation is CSVTSDILYEQYF. The chain has TRBV29-1 and TRBJ2-7, with a weak D call TRBD1 (5 bases). V dropped 6 bases and J dropped 3 bases, with 15 bases sitting between them. Looked up from germline, CDR1 is SQVTM and CDR2 is ANQGSEA. This CDR3 is 13 amino acids long.

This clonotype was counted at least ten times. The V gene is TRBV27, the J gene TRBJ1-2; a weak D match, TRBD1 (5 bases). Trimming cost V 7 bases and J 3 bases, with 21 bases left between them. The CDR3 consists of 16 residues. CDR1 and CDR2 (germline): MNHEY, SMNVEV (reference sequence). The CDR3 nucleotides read TGTGCCAGCATGGGCGGGGGAGGCCGGGGCTACTATGGCTACACCTTC. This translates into CASMGGGGRGYYGYTF.

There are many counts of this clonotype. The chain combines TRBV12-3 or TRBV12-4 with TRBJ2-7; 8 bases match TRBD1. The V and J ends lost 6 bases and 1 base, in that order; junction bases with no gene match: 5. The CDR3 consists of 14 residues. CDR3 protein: CASRKGQGSYEQYF. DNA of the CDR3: TGTGCCAGCAGGAAAGGACAGGGTTCCTACGAGCAGTACTTC.

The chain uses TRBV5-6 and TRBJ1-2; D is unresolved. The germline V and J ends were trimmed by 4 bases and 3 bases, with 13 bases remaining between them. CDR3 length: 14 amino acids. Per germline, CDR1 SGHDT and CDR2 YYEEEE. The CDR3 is CASSPGSFDYGYTF. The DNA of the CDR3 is TGTGCCAGCAGCCCCGGGAGCTTTGACTATGGCTACACCTTC.

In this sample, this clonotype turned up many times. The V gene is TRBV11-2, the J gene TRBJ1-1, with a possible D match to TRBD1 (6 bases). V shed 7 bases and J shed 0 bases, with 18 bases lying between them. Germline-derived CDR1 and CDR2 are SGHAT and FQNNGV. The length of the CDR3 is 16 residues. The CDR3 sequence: CASTFTRQAMNTEAFF. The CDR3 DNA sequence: TGTGCCAGCACCTTTACCCGACAGGCTATGAACACTGAAGCTTTCTTT.

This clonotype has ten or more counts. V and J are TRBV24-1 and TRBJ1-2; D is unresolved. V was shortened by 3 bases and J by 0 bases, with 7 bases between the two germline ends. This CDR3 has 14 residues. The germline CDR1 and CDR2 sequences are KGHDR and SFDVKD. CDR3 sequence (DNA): TGTGCCACCAGTGATCAGGATACTAACTATGGCTACACCTTC. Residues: CATSDQDTNYGYTF.

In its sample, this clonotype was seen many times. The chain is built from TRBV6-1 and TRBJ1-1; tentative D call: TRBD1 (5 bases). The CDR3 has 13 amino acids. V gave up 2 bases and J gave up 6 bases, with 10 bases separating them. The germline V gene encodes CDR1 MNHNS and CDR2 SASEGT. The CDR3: CASSELRGSEAFF. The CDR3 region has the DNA TGTGCCAGCAGTGAACTCCGGGGGTCTGAAGCTTTCTTT.

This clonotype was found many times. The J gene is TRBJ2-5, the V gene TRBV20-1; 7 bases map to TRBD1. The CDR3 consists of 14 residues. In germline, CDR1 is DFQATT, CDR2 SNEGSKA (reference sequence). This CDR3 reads CSAIQTGPGKTQYF. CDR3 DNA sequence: TGCAGCGCCATACAGACAGGGCCGGGGAAGACCCAGTACTTC.

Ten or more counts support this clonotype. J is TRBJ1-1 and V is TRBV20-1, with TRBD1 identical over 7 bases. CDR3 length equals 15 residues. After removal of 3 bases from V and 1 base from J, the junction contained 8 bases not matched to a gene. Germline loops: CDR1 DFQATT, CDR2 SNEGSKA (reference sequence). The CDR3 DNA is TGCAGTGCTAGGCCCCCGGGACAGAGGAACACTGAAGCTTTCTTT. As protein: CSARPPGQRNTEAFF.

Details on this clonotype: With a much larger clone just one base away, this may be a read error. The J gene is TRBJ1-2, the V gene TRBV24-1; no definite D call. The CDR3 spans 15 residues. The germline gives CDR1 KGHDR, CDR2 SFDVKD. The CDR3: CATSDSTTGNYGCTF. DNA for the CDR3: TGTGCCACCAGTGATTCAACGACGGGGAACTATGGCTGCACCTTC.

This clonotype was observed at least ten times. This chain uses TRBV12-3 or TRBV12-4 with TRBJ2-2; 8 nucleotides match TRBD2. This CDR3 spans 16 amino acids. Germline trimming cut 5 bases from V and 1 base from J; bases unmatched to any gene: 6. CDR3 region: CASSRLTSGNTGELFF. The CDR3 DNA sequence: TGTGCCAGCAGTCGACTCACTAGCGGGAACACCGGGGAGCTGTTTTTT.

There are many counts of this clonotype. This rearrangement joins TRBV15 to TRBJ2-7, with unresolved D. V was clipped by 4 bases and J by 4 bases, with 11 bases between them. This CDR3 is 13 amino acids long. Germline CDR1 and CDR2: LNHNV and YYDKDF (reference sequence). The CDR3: CATSKTAYYEQYF. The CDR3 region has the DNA TGTGCCACCAGCAAAACTGCCTATTACGAGCAGTACTTC.

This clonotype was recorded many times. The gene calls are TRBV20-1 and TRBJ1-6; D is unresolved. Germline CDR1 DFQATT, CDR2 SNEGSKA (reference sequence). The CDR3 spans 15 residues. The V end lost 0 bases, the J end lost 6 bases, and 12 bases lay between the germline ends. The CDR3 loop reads CSAREHPKGNSPLHF. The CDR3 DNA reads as TGCAGTGCTAGAGAACACCCGAAGGGTAATTCACCCCTCCACTTT.

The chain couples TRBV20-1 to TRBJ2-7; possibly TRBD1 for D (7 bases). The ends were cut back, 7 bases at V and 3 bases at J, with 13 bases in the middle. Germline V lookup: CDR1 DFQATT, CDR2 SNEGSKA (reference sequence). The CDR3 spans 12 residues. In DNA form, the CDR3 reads TGCAGTGTTCAGCAGGGGGGCTACGAGCAGTACTTC. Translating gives CSVQQGGYEQYF.

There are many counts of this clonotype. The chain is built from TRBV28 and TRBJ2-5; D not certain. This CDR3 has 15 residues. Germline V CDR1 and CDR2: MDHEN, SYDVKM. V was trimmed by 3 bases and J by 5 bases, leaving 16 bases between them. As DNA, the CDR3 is TGTGCCAGCAGTTTGGTGTGGTCCCTAATTGAGACCCAGTACTTC. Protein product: CASSLVWSLIETQYF.

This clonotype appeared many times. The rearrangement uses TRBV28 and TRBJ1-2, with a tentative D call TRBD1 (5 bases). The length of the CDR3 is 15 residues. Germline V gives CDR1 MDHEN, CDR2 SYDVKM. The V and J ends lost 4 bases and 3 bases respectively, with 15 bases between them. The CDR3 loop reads CASSSGTRNYYGYTF. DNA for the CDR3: TGTGCCAGCAGTTCCGGGACCCGCAACTACTATGGCTACACCTTC.

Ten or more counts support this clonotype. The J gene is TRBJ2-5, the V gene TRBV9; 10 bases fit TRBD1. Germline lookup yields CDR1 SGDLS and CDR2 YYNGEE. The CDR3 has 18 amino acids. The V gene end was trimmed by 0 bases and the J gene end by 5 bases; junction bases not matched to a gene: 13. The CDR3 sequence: CASSVGQGARADGETQYF. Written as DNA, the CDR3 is TGTGCCAGCAGCGTAGGACAGGGGGCGCGAGCTGACGGGGAGACCCAGTACTTC.

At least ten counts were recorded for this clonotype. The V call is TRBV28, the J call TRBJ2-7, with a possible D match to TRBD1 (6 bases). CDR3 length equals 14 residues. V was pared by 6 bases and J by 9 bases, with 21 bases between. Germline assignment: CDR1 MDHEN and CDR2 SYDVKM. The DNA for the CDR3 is TGTGCCAGCAGCCCAGGGGTGGCGCTACGCGGGCAGTACTTC. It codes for CASSPGVALRGQYF.

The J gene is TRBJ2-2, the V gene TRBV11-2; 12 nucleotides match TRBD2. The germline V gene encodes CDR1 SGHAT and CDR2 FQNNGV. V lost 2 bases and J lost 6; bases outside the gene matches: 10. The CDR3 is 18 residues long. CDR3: CASSLLSSSGGAPGELFF. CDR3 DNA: TGTGCCAGCAGCTTACTCTCCTCTAGCGGGGGGGCCCCCGGGGAGCTGTTTTTT.

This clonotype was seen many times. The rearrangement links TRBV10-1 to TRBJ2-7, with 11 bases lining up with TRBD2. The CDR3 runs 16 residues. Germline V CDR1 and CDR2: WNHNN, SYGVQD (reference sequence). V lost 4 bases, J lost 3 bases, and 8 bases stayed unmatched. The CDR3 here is CASSGSTSGGIYEQYF. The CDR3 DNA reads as TGCGCCAGCAGTGGATCAACTAGCGGGGGAATCTACGAGCAGTACTTC.

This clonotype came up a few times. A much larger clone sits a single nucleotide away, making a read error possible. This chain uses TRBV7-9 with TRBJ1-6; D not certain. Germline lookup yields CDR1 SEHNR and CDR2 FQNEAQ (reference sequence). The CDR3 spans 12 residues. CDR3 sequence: CASSVPGSHLHF. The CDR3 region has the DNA TGTGCCAGCAGCGTACCCGGGTCACACCTCCACTTT.